What follows are 7 T cell receptor beta chains derived from one specimen sequenced in a study of T cell repertoires in cytomegalovirus infection. TCRdb reprocessed the reads via MiXCR and lists one record per CDR3 protein. The sample yields about 830,000 distinct CDR3 sequences, about 31% seen once. No antigen has been assigned to these receptors. This specimen was cultured CD8+ T cells from PBMCs, taken from culture after CMV antigen stimulation. These receptors all stem from a human donor in good health (CMV status not recorded). Some clones in this sample may be carry-over from other donors' samples.

This clonotype was found many times. The chain is built from TRBV11-2 and TRBJ2-3, with 9 bases lining up with TRBD1. The germline gives CDR1 SGHAT, CDR2 FQNNGV. J lost 6 bases, V lost 1 base, and 11 bases had no gene match. The CDR3 runs to 17 residues. The CDR3 bases are TGTGCCAGCAGCTTAGTCTCGGGGACAGGGATATTGGATACGCAGTATTTT. It specifies CASSLVSGTGILDTQYF.

This sequence joins TRBV7-9 and TRBJ2-1; 16 bases are shared with TRBD2. Losses at the gene ends were 7 bases for V and 7 bases for J; bases not matched to a gene: 7. Germline V gene data show CDR1 as SEHNR and CDR2 as FQNEAQ (reference sequence). The CDR3 is made up of 16 amino acids. The CDR3 DNA reads TGTGCCAGCACCGGGACTAGCGGGGGGGCAGGGAATGAGCAGTTCTTC. This gives the protein CASTGTSGGAGNEQFF. Full variable domain (missing parts from reference TRBV7-9 and TRBJ2-1): DTGVSQNPRHKITKRGQNVTFRCDPISEHNRLYWYRQTLGQGPEFLTYFQNEAQLEKSRLLSDRFSAERPKGSFSTLEIQRTEQGDSAMYLCASTGTSGGAGNEQFFGPGTRLTVL.

V usage is TRBV12-3 or TRBV12-4 and J usage is TRBJ1-1, with D unclear. Trimming removed 3 bases at V and 1 base at J, with 9 bases between. The CDR3 length is 14 residues. CDR3 in amino acids: CASSFAGWNTEAFF. CDR3 nucleotides: TGTGCCAGCAGTTTCGCGGGTTGGAACACTGAAGCTTTCTTT.

This clonotype was counted a few times. The gene calls are TRBV27 and TRBJ1-4, with D perhaps matching TRBD1 (5 bases). The CDR3 runs 15 residues. Germline V CDR1 and CDR2: MNHEY, SMNVEV (reference sequence). V gave up 6 bases and J gave up 5 bases, with 16 bases separating them. This CDR3 is CASSLSWGVNEKLFF. CDR3 DNA: TGTGCCAGCAGCTTAAGCTGGGGGGTGAATGAAAAACTGTTTTTT.

This chain connects TRBV6-8 to TRBJ2-1, with TRBD1 as a possible D gene (6 bases). The V end was cut by 8 bases, the J end by 5 bases, with 16 bases between. The CDR3 has 14 residues. CDR1 is MNHGY, CDR2 SAAAGT, per germline. The CDR3 DNA sequence: TGTGCCAGCGCTCCGGGACATAGAAACAATGAGCAGTTCTTC. Translating gives CASAPGHRNNEQFF.

V is TRBV28 and J is TRBJ2-7; 12 nucleotides align to TRBD2. The CDR3 sequence is 18 residues long. From germline, CDR1 is MDHEN and CDR2 SYDVKM. Germline trimming cut 2 bases from V and 3 bases from J; bases unmatched to any gene: 11. CDR3 DNA: TGTGCCAGCAGTTTAGGGGCCAGACTAGCGGGGGATTTCTACGAGCAGTACGTC. Amino acids: CASSLGARLAGDFYEQYV.

This clonotype was observed a handful of times. J is TRBJ2-5 and V is TRBV27; perhaps D is TRBD1 or TRBD2 (5 bases each). CDR3 size: 17 residues. The germline CDR1 and CDR2 sequences are MNHEY and SMNVEV (reference sequence). With 4 bases removed from V and 5 bases from J, the gap between germline ends came to 23 bases. For the CDR3, the DNA is TGTGCCAGCAGTTCCCGGGACCACGGAAGGTGGGGCGAGACCCAGTACTTC. This gives the protein CASSSRDHGRWGETQYF.